These 18 T cell receptor beta chains came from one sample sequenced in a study of T cell responses to AZD1222 COVID-19 vaccine. Sequenced by immunoSEQ multiplex PCR; TCRdb stores in-frame clones only, minus some. The sample has about 120,000 clones; 86% are singletons. The specimen was peripheral blood, collected 28 days after the second AZD1222 dose. Receptors originate from an adult who received the AZD1222 COVID-19 vaccine.

The chain links TRBV6-5 to TRBJ1-1, with D perhaps TRBD1 (6 bases). The ends were cut back, 6 bases at V and 8 bases at J, with 16 bases in the middle. Per germline, CDR1 MNHEY and CDR2 SVGAGI. The CDR3 loop spans 13 amino acids. This chain's CDR3 is CASSLTGLLEAFF. The CDR3 DNA is TGTGCCAGCAGCCTTACAGGGCTGCTCGAAGCTTTCTTT.

The chain combines TRBV6-5 with TRBJ2-1, with D possibly matching TRBD1 (5 bases). The CDR3 spans 12 residues. CDR1 and CDR2 (germline): MNHEY, SVGAGI. Trimming pared 6 bases from V and 6 bases from J, leaving 9 bases between. CDR3 nucleotide sequence: TGTGCCAGCAGGGGGCTGGGCAATGAGCAGTTCTTC. Encoded protein: CASRGLGNEQFF.

V is TRBV7-9 and J is TRBJ1-1, with a possible D match to TRBD1 (5 bases). The CDR3 is 15 amino acids. Trimming left V 5 bases short and J 1 base short, with 14 bases between. Germline lookup yields CDR1 SEHNR and CDR2 FQNEAQ (reference sequence). The CDR3 nucleotides read TGTGCCAGCAGCATCGACAGTCTACAGAACACTGAAGCTTTCTTT. It is translated as CASSIDSLQNTEAFF.

The CDR3 protein is CASSTLLTPGQANEKLFF. The DNA for the CDR3 is TGTGCCAGTAGTACTTTACTTACTCCGGGACAGGCTAATGAAAAACTGTTTTTT. V is TRBV19 and J is TRBJ1-4; TRBD1 matches at 8 bases. The CDR3 runs 18 residues. J was trimmed by 3 bases and V by 4 bases; bases with no gene match: 13. Per the germline V gene, CDR1 is LNHDA and CDR2 is SQIVND (reference sequence). The full variable domain, with the rest looked up from reference TRBV19 and TRBJ1-4, is DGGITQSPKYLFRKEGQNVTLSCEQNLNHDAMYWYRQDPGQGLRLIYYSQIVNDFQKGDIAEGYSVSREKKESFPLTVTSAQKNPTAFYLCASSTLLTPGQANEKLFFGSGTQLSVL.

Concerning this clone itself: Lacking the conserved final phenylalanine or tryptophan, this CDR3 likely reflects a read error. No DNA is shown, since the ends of the CDR3 on it are uncertain; the CDR3 is the one TCRdb lists. The chain is built from TRBV6-5 and TRBJ1-2. Germline CDR1 MNHEY, CDR2 SVGAGI. Including both end residues, the CDR3 is 14 amino acids long. The CDR3 sequence is CASSSVLGGSTTIL.

V gene TRBV4-1 combines with J gene TRBJ1-1; D is ambiguous. This CDR3 region has 13 residues. V was trimmed by 1 base and J by 4 bases, leaving 7 bases between them. The germline V gene encodes CDR1 MGHRA and CDR2 YSYEKL. The CDR3 DNA reads as TGCGCCAGCAGCCAAGGGTGGGCCACTGAAGCTTTCTTT. It translates to CASSQGWATEAFF.

The V and J genes are TRBV5-1 and TRBJ2-5; 8 nucleotides match TRBD1. The trim removed 1 base at V and 5 bases at J, leaving 1 base unmatched. This CDR3 comprises 13 residues. Germline CDR1 SGHRS, CDR2 YFSETQ. The CDR3 reads CASSLHRGETQYF. CDR3 bases: TGCGCCAGCAGCTTGCACAGGGGGGAGACCCAGTACTTC. The full variable domain, its missing parts supplied by reference TRBV5-1 and TRBJ2-5, is KAGVTQTPRYLIKTRGQQVTLSCSPISGHRSVSWYQQTPGQGLQFLFEYFSETQRNKGNFPGRFSGRQFSNSRSEMNVSTLELGDSALYLCASSLHRGETQYFGPGTRLLVL.

The chain combines TRBV30 with TRBJ2-7; 11 bases agree with TRBD2. The CDR3 contains 16 residues. Germline CDR1 GTSNPN, CDR2 SVGIG (reference sequence). V shed 2 bases and J 2 bases; nucleotides not matched to a gene: 8. The CDR3 coding sequence is TGTGCCTGGAGTACGATTAGCGGGGGGGAAGCCTACGAGCAGTACTTC. This encodes CAWSTISGGEAYEQYF.

This clone was seen only a few times. The chain is built from TRBV7-8 and TRBJ2-5; D gene ambiguous. There are 14 residues in the CDR3. V shed 1 base and J shed 2 bases, with 8 bases lying between them. Germline V lookup: CDR1 SGHVS, CDR2 FQNEAQ. The CDR3 loop reads CASSLEYGQETQYF. As DNA, the CDR3 is TGTGCCAGCAGCTTAGAGTACGGGCAAGAGACCCAGTACTTC.

The chain is built from TRBV5-1 and TRBJ2-2, with D tentatively TRBD1 or TRBD2 (5 bases each). CDR1 and CDR2 (germline): SGHRS, YFSETQ. The CDR3 runs to 15 residues. V was pared by 2 bases and J by 7 bases, with 15 bases between. CDR3 residues: CASSFNRDGGGELFF. The CDR3 coding sequence is TGCGCCAGCAGCTTTAACCGGGACGGTGGCGGGGAGCTGTTTTTT.

The V call is TRBV6-1, the J call TRBJ1-6; D ambiguous. Germline V gene sequence: CDR1 MNHNS, CDR2 SASEGT. The CDR3 consists of 14 residues. V was trimmed by 1 base and J by 10 bases, leaving 11 bases between them. The CDR3 DNA is TGTGCCAGCAGTGAAGACTTAACTGGGTCACCCCTCCACTTT. Protein sequence: CASSEDLTGSPLHF.

The rearrangement joins TRBV7-9 to TRBJ1-2; TRBD1 is a possible D gene (6 bases). The CDR3 length is 17 residues. The V end lost 4 bases, the J end lost 4 bases, and 22 bases lay between the germline ends. CDR1 and CDR2 from the germline V gene are SEHNR and FQNEAQ (reference sequence). The CDR3 protein is CASSWGHGSPDFYGYTF. Written as DNA, the CDR3 is TGTGCCAGCAGCTGGGGGCACGGATCCCCAGACTTCTATGGCTACACCTTC.

V and J are TRBV19 and TRBJ2-7; D unresolved. The germline V gene has CDR1 LNHDA and CDR2 SQIVND (reference sequence). This CDR3 is 15 amino acids long. Trimming cost V 3 bases and J 2 bases, with 14 bases left between them. The CDR3: CASSIGVGSTYEQYF. In nucleotides, the CDR3 is TGTGCCAGTAGTATTGGGGTGGGTAGCACCTACGAGCAGTACTTC.

This chain joins TRBV9 and TRBJ2-1; the match to TRBD2 covers 7 bases. This CDR3 is 14 amino acids long. Per germline, CDR1 SGDLS and CDR2 YYNGEE. J was trimmed by 6 bases and V by 6 bases; bases with no gene match: 9. The CDR3 bases are TGTGCCAGCACCTCTCCGGGACTAACCAATGAGCAGTTCTTC. It translates to CASTSPGLTNEQFF.

The CDR3 sequence is CSGTGDNEQFF. Written as DNA, the CDR3 is TGCAGCGGGACGGGAGACAATGAGCAGTTCTTC. This sequence joins TRBV29-1 and TRBJ2-1; D may be TRBD2 (6 bases). Germline V lookup: CDR1 SQVTM, CDR2 ANQGSEA. The CDR3 is 11 amino acids. V dropped 7 bases and J dropped 5 bases, with 9 bases sitting between them.

This clone was seen a single time. J is TRBJ2-7 and V is TRBV28, with a weak D call TRBD1 (7 bases). The CDR3 contains 14 residues. Trimming pared 6 bases from V and 3 bases from J, leaving 15 bases between. Germline V gene lookup returns CDR1 MDHEN and CDR2 SYDVKM. CDR3 amino acids: CASRGGQRFYEQYF. The CDR3 DNA follows: TGTGCCAGCAGGGGGGGACAGCGTTTCTACGAGCAGTACTTC.

This clone appeared once. The genes are TRBV28 and TRBJ1-2, with 7 positions matching TRBD1. J gave up 8 bases and V 6 bases, and 9 bases lay outside the gene matches. The CDR3 contains 13 residues. The germline V gene encodes CDR1 MDHEN and CDR2 SYDVKM. The CDR3 region has the DNA TGTGCCAGCAGAAAGGACAGGATGAGCGGCTACACCTTC. Protein: CASRKDRMSGYTF.

The V call is TRBV7-2, the J call TRBJ1-3; D remains ambiguous. The CDR3 runs 16 residues. Germline CDR1 reads SGHTA; CDR2 reads FQGNSA. Deletions cut 4 bases from V and 0 bases from J, with 13 bases between. CDR3 sequence reads: CASSSLTSYSGNTIYF. CDR3 nucleotides: TGTGCCAGCAGCTCCCTGACTTCCTACTCTGGAAACACCATATATTTT.